The 23 T cell receptor beta chains reported below all come from one sample, sequenced in a study of beta chain features in type 1 diabetes. Isolated RNA was reverse transcribed in full, so expressed TCRB transcripts were sequenced. Clones were sequenced by immunoSEQ multiplex PCR, and TCRdb holds only the in-frame ones, with some missing. The sample carries about 360,000 clones, roughly 13% recorded once. Material: naive CD4+ T cells from blood. The receptors originated from a man younger than 35 in good health.

This clone showed up just a few times. This chain joins TRBV7-2 and TRBJ1-5, with D possibly matching TRBD1 (6 bases). The V gene lost 5 bases and the J gene lost 0 bases, with 11 bases spanning the gap. The CDR3 runs 15 residues. Germline CDR1 and CDR2: SGHTA and FQGNSA. Here the CDR3 DNA reads TGTGCCAGCAGCGCTACAGGGTATAGCAATCAGCCCCAGCATTTT. Translating it yields CASSATGYSNQPQHF.

The CDR3 protein is CATSRGGLTNTEAFF. The CDR3 region has the DNA TGTGCCACCAGCAGAGGAGGCCTTACGAACACTGAAGCTTTCTTT. The V gene is TRBV15, the J gene TRBJ1-1; no clear D. The V gene lost 1 base and the J gene lost 1 base, with 10 bases spanning the gap. Germline CDR1 LNHNV, CDR2 YYDKDF (reference sequence). The CDR3 runs 15 residues.

On this clone: A single base separates this from a much larger clone, so it may be a read error. The sample holds other DNA sequences that translate to the same CDR3. J is TRBJ2-6 and V is TRBV11-2; D remains unclear. Between the trimmed V and J ends, which lost 0 bases and 0 bases, there was a span of 3 bases. In germline, CDR1 is SGHAT, CDR2 FQNNGV. The CDR3 is 15 residues long. The CDR3 region has the DNA TGTGCCAGCAGCTTAGACAGCTCTGGGGCCAACGTCCTGACTTTC. Translating gives CASSLDSSGANVLTF.

The chain recombines TRBV28 with TRBJ1-1; TRBD1 aligns across 9 bases. The germline gives CDR1 MDHEN, CDR2 SYDVKM. The V and J ends lost 5 bases and 4 bases, in that order; junction bases with no gene match: 5. The CDR3 runs 14 residues. The CDR3: CASSGTGGVTEAFF. The CDR3 coding sequence is TGTGCCAGCAGTGGCACAGGGGGCGTCACTGAAGCTTTCTTT.

This clone was counted only a few times. The chain has TRBV19 and TRBJ2-1; 10 nucleotides line up with TRBD2. The CDR3 totals 15 residues. With V trimmed by 5 bases and J by 10 bases, 11 bases remained unmatched. Germline lookup yields CDR1 LNHDA and CDR2 SQIVND (reference sequence). The CDR3 region has the DNA TGTGCCAGTAGTGACGAGCGGGGGGGCTTATACGAGCAGTTCTTC. Translated: CASSDERGGLYEQFF.

This clone was found a few times. CDR3 sequence: CASSKTSTGSSYEQYF. DNA for the CDR3: TGTGCCAGTAGCAAAACCTCGACAGGGAGCTCCTACGAGCAGTACTTC. The rearrangement joins TRBV19 to TRBJ2-7, with 7 positions matching TRBD1. The germline V gene has CDR1 LNHDA and CDR2 SQIVND (reference sequence). Trimming took 6 bases from V and 0 from J; bases not matched to a gene: 11. The CDR3 consists of 16 residues.

V gene TRBV7-3 combines with J gene TRBJ2-1, with unresolved D. CDR1 is SGHTA and CDR2 is FQGTGA in the germline V gene. Trimming cost V 5 bases and J 3 bases, with 14 bases left between them. This CDR3 spans 15 amino acids. The CDR3 nucleotides read TGTGCCAGCAGCACTCGGGTAGCAGACTACAATGAGCAGTTCTTC. It is translated as CASSTRVADYNEQFF.

The chain joins TRBV5-4 to TRBJ2-1; D gene unclear. The germline gives CDR1 SGHNT, CDR2 YYREEE (reference sequence). V was pared by 0 bases and J by 3 bases, with 10 bases between. CDR3 size: 15 residues. The CDR3 DNA is TGTGCCAGCAGCTTGGGGGCTGAGAGCTACAATGAGCAGTTCTTC. Protein: CASSLGAESYNEQFF.

This chain connects TRBV7-9 to TRBJ2-7; the D gene is possibly TRBD2 (5 bases). Trimming took 1 base from V and 12 from J, leaving 13 bases between them. CDR1 is SEHNR, CDR2 FQNEAQ, per germline (reference sequence). The CDR3 covers 12 residues. The CDR3 bases are TGTGCCAGCAGCTTAGGGGAGACTTTGTGGTACTTC. Its translation: CASSLGETLWYF.

This rearrangement joins TRBV7-3 to TRBJ2-1, with a tentative D call TRBD2 (5 bases). CDR3 length: 15 residues. The germline gives CDR1 SGHTA, CDR2 FQGTGA. V lost 3 bases and J lost 1, with 10 bases in between. The CDR3 coding sequence is TGTGCCAGCAGCTTGTCACGAGGGTCCTACAATGAGCAGTTCTTC. It translates to CASSLSRGSYNEQFF.

This clone turned up a few times. The V call is TRBV19, the J call TRBJ2-7; 7 bases agree with TRBD1. The germline CDR1 and CDR2 sequences are LNHDA and SQIVND (reference sequence). This CDR3 spans 13 amino acids. V lost 10 bases, J lost 0 bases, and 6 bases stayed unmatched. The CDR3 region is CANPRDSSYEQYF. The CDR3 DNA reads TGTGCCAACCCCCGGGACAGCTCCTACGAGCAGTACTTC.

This clone was seen a few times. The J gene is TRBJ1-1, the V gene TRBV7-3; D gene uncertain. Germline CDR1 SGHTA, CDR2 FQGTGA. V lost 4 bases and J 4 bases, leaving 10 bases between the germline ends. The CDR3 runs 13 residues. CDR3 amino acids: CASSYLEGTEAFF. The CDR3 bases are TGTGCCAGCAGCTACCTAGAGGGCACTGAAGCTTTCTTT.

The chain combines TRBV7-9 with TRBJ2-5; perhaps TRBD1 as D (5 bases). Per germline, CDR1 SEHNR and CDR2 FQNEAQ (reference sequence). V was shortened by 5 bases and J by 1 base, with 11 bases between the two germline ends. The CDR3 sequence is 14 residues long. The CDR3 is CASSTRTTQETQYF. CDR3 in DNA: TGTGCCAGCAGCACAAGGACAACCCAAGAGACCCAGTACTTC. Together with reference TRBV7-9 and TRBJ2-5, the CDR3 gives the full variable domain: DTGVSQNPRHKITKRGQNVTFRCDPISEHNRLYWYRQTLGQGPEFLTYFQNEAQLEKSRLLSDRFSAERPKGSFSTLEIQRTEQGDSAMYLCASSTRTTQETQYFGPGTRLLVL.

The rearrangement links TRBV7-2 to TRBJ2-7; 7 bases fit TRBD1. The J segment lost 3 bases and the V segment lost 1 base, leaving 3 bases of the junction unmatched. Germline values: CDR1 SGHTA, CDR2 FQGNSA. This CDR3 spans 14 amino acids. CDR3 residues: CASSLGTGVYEQYF. The CDR3 nucleotides are TGTGCCAGCAGCTTAGGGACAGGAGTCTACGAGCAGTACTTC.

This chain joins TRBV7-9 and TRBJ1-1; possible D gene TRBD1, 5 bases. The germline gives CDR1 SEHNR, CDR2 FQNEAQ (reference sequence). The CDR3 is made up of 14 amino acids. V gave up 5 bases and J gave up 6 bases, with 16 bases separating them. The DNA for the CDR3 is TGTGCCAGCAGCCAACAGGCAGGTGGAGCTGAAGCTTTCTTT. As protein: CASSQQAGGAEAFF.

The gene calls are TRBV6-5 and TRBJ1-1; unclear D gene. The germline V gene has CDR1 MNHEY and CDR2 SVGAGI. V lost 0 bases, J lost 1 base, and 9 bases lay in between. This CDR3 contains 15 residues. CDR3 sequence: CASSYSVGQNTEAFF. The CDR3 bases are TGTGCCAGCAGTTACTCGGTCGGTCAGAACACTGAAGCTTTCTTT.

The rearrangement links TRBV5-1 to TRBJ1-2, with a weak D call TRBD1 (5 bases). This CDR3 region has 12 residues. CDR1 SGHRS and CDR2 YFSETQ come from the germline V gene. V lost 3 bases and J lost 6, with 9 bases in between. CDR3 sequence (DNA): TGCGCCAGCAGCTCGGGGGGGGATGGCTACACCTTC. The encoded protein is CASSSGGDGYTF.

There are a few counts of this clone. This rearrangement joins TRBV19 to TRBJ2-1; TRBD2 might be the D (5 bases). CDR1 is LNHDA, CDR2 SQIVND, per germline (reference sequence). The V end was cut by 3 bases, the J end by 7 bases, with 7 bases between. The CDR3 covers 12 residues. The CDR3: CASSMAGNEQFF. The CDR3 DNA is TGTGCCAGTAGTATGGCGGGTAATGAGCAGTTCTTC.

This clone was counted only a few times. The V and J genes are TRBV4-3 and TRBJ2-2; TRBD2 might be the D (5 bases). Trimming shortened V by 0 bases and J by 1 base, and 12 bases separated the two germline ends. Germline-derived CDR1 and CDR2 are LGHNA and YSLEER. This CDR3 spans 17 amino acids. CDR3 DNA sequence: TGCGCCAGCAGCCAAGATCCGGGGAGTAGGAACACCGGGGAGCTGTTTTTT. It specifies CASSQDPGSRNTGELFF.

The chain recombines TRBV4-3 with TRBJ1-2; TRBD1 matches at 7 bases. Losses at the gene ends were 1 base for V and 5 bases for J; bases not matched to a gene: 4. This CDR3 comprises 14 residues. The germline V gene encodes CDR1 LGHNA and CDR2 YSLEER. The CDR3 nucleotides read TGCGCCAGCAGCCAAGCCGGGACAGCTTATGGCTACACCTTC. This encodes CASSQAGTAYGYTF.

The chain uses TRBV28 and TRBJ2-4; D is ambiguous. The CDR3 is made up of 15 amino acids. V was shortened by 2 bases and J by 1 base, with 9 bases between the two germline ends. Germline V lookup: CDR1 MDHEN, CDR2 SYDVKM. The CDR3 sequence: CASSLAAGAKNIQYF. CDR3 DNA: TGTGCCAGCAGTTTAGCGGCCGGGGCCAAAAACATTCAGTACTTC.

This clone has just a few counts. The chain is built from TRBV7-3 and TRBJ2-1; TRBD2 matches 10 bases. The CDR3 is 16 residues long. Germline-derived CDR1 and CDR2 are SGHTA and FQGTGA. J lost 6 bases, V lost 4 bases, and 9 bases had no gene match. Here the CDR3 reads CASSSPSGGGANEQFF. The CDR3 DNA reads TGTGCCAGCAGCTCACCCAGCGGGGGGGGTGCCAATGAGCAGTTCTTC.

This clone turned up a few times. The chain employs TRBV7-9 and TRBJ1-5, with D perhaps matching TRBD1 (5 bases). Germline lookup yields CDR1 SEHNR and CDR2 FQNEAQ (reference sequence). V was cut by 4 bases and J by 7 bases, with 17 bases left in between. This CDR3 has 15 residues. In DNA form, the CDR3 reads TGTGCCAGCAGCTCAAACGGACATCCGGTACAGCCCCAGCATTTT. It codes for CASSSNGHPVQPQHF.